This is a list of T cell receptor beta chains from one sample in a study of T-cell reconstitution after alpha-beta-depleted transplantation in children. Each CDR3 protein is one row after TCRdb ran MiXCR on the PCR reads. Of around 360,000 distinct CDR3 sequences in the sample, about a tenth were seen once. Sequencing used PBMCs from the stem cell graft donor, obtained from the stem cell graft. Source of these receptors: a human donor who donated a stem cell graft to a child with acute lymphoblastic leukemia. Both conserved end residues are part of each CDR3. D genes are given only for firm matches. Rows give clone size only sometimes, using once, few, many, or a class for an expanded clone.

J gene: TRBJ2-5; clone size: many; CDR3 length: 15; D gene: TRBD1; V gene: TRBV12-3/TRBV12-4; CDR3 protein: CASTQYRGDQETQYF; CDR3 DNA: TGTGCCAGCACCCAATACAGGGGGGACCAAGAGACCCAGTACTTC
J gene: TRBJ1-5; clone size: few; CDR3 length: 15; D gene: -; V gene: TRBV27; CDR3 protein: CASSLWAGAGQPQHF; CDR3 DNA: TGTGCCAGCAGTTTATGGGCAGGGGCCGGGCAGCCCCAGCATTTT
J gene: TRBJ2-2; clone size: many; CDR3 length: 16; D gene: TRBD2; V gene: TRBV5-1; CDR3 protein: CASSGQGLAVTGELFF; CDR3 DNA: TGCGCCAGCAGCGGGCAGGGACTAGCGGTCACCGGGGAGCTGTTTTTT
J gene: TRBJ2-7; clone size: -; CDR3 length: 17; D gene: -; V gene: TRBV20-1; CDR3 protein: CSAREGLRGQIPYEQYF; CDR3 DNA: TGCAGTGCTAGAGAGGGTCTACGTGGCCAGATTCCCTACGAGCAGTACTTC
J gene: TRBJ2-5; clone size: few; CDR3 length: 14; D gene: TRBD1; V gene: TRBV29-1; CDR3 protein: CSVEPTGDQETQYF; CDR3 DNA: TGCAGCGTTGAACCTACAGGGGACCAAGAGACCCAGTACTTC
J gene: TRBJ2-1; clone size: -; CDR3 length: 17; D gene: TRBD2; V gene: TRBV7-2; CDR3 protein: CASSNSTSGTIYNEQFF; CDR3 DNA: TGTGCCAGCAGCAACTCGACTAGCGGGACCATTTACAATGAGCAGTTCTTC
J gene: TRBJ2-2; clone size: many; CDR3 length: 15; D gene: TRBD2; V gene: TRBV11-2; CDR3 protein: CASSSERELTGELFF; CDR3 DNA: TGTGCCAGCAGCTCCGAGCGGGAGTTAACCGGGGAGCTGTTTTTT
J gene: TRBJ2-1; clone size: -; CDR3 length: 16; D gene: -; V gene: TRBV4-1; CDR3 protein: CASSQAAVSSYNEQFF; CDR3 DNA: TGCGCCAGCAGCCAAGCAGCGGTTAGCTCCTACAATGAGCAGTTCTTC
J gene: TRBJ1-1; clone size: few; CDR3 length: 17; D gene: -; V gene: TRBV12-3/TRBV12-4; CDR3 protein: CASSLAHGAPGGSQAFF; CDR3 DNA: TGTGCCAGCAGTTTAGCGCACGGGGCCCCCGGCGGATCCCAAGCTTTCTTT
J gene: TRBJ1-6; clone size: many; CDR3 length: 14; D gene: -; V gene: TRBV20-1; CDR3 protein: CSASDPRDNSPLHF; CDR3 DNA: TGCAGTGCTAGTGATCCCAGGGATAATTCACCCCTCCACTTT
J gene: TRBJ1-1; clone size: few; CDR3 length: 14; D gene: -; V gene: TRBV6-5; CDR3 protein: CASTQPGTYTEAFF; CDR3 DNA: TGTGCCAGCACTCAACCCGGGACCTACACTGAAGCTTTCTTT
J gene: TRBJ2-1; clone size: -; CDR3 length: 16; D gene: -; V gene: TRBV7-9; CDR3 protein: CASSLNMGRNYNEQFF; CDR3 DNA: TGTGCCAGCAGCCTAAACATGGGACGGAACTACAATGAGCAGTTCTTC
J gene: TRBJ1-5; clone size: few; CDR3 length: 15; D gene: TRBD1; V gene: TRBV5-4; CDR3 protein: CASSPGQGPNQPQHF; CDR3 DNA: TGTGCCAGCAGCCCGGGACAGGGCCCTAATCAGCCCCAGCATTTT
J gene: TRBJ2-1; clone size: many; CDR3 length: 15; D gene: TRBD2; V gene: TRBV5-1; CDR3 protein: CASSLYGLDYNEQFF; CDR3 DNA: TGCGCCAGCAGCTTGTACGGACTAGACTACAATGAGCAGTTCTTC
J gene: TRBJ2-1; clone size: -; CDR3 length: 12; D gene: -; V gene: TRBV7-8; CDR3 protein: CASSLQPQEQFF; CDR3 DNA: TGTGCCAGCAGCTTACAGCCTCAGGAGCAGTTCTTC
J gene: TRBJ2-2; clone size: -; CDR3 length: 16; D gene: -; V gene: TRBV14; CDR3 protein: CASSRTPLPNTGELFF; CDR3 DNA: TGTGCCAGCAGCCGGACACCCTTGCCTAACACCGGGGAGCTGTTTTTT
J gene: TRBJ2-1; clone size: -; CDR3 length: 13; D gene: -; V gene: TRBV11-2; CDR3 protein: CASSLGGFREQFF; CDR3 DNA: TGTGCCAGCAGCTTAGGAGGTTTTCGTGAGCAGTTCTTC
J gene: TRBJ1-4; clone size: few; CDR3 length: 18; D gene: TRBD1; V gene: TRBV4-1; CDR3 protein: CASSLSGTGRTTNEKLFF; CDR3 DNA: TGCGCCAGCAGCCTATCCGGGACAGGGAGGACAACTAATGAAAAACTGTTTTTT
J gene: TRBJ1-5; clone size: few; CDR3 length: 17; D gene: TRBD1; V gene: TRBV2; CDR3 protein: CASIKDRGRGLNQPQHF; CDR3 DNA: TGTGCCAGCATCAAAGACAGGGGCCGAGGTTTAAATCAGCCCCAGCATTTT
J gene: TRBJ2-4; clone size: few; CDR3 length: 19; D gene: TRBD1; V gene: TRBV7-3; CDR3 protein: CASSLTGTGGDLAKNIQYF; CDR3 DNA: TGTGCCAGCAGCTTAACGGGGACAGGGGGCGATCTGGCCAAAAACATTCAGTACTTC
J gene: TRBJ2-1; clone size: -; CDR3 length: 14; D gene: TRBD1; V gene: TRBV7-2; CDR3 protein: CASSLEGGRGEQFF; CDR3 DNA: TGTGCCAGCAGCTTAGAAGGGGGCCGGGGTGAGCAGTTCTTC
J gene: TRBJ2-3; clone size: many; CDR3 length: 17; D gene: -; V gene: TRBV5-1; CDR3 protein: CASSLEAPGLAMDTQYF; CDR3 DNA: TGCGCCAGCAGCTTGGAGGCACCGGGACTGGCAATGGATACGCAGTATTTT
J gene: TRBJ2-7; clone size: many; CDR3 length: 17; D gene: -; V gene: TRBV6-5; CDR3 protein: CASSYKGHRRTHYEQYF; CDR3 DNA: TGTGCCAGCAGTTACAAGGGGCACAGGCGGACCCACTACGAGCAGTACTTC
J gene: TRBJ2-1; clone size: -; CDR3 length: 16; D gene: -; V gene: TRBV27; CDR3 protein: CASSSTSMELGNEQFF; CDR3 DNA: TGTGCCAGCAGTTCGACTAGTATGGAGTTGGGGAATGAGCAGTTCTTC
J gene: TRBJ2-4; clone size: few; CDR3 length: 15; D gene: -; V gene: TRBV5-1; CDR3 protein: CASSLDRATKNIQYF; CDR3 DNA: TGCGCCAGCAGCTTGGACAGGGCCACCAAAAACATTCAGTACTTC